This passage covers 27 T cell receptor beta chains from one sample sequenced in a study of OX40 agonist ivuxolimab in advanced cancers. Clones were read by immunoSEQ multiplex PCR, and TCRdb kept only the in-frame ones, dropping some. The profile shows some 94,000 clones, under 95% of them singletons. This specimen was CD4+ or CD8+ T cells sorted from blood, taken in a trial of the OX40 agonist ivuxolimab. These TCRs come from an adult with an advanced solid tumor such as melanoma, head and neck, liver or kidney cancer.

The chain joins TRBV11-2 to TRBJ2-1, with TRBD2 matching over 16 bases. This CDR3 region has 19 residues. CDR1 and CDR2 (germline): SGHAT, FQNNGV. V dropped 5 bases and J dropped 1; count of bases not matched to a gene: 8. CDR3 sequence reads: CASSPRGTSGRASYNEQFF. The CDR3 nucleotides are TGTGCCAGCAGCCCACGCGGGACTAGCGGGAGGGCATCCTACAATGAGCAGTTCTTC.

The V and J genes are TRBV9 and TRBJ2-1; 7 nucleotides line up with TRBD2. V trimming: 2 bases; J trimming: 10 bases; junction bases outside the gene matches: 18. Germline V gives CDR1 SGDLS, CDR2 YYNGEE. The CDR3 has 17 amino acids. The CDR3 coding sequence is TGTGCCAGCAGCGTGGGAGTGGGGACTAAGGATGGTCGCGAGCAGTTCTTC. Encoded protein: CASSVGVGTKDGREQFF.

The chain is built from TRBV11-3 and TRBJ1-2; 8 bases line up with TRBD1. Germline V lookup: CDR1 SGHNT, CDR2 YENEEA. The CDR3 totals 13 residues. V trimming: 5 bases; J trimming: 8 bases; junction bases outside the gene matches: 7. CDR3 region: CASSHRTGIGYTF. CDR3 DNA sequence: TGTGCCAGCAGCCACCGGACAGGGATCGGCTACACCTTC.

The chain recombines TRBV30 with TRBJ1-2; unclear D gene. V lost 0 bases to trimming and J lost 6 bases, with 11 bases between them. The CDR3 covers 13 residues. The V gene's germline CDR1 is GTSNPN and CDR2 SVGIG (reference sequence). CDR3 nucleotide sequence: TGTGCCTGGAGTGTACGGGGTGGGGATGGCTACACCTTC. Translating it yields CAWSVRGGDGYTF. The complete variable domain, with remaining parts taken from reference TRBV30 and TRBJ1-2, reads SQTIHQWPATLVQPVGSPLSLECTVEGTSNPNLYWYRQAAGRGLQLLFYSVGIGQISSEVPQNLSASRPQDRQFILSSKKLLLSDSGFYLCAWSVRGGDGYTFGSGTRLTVV.

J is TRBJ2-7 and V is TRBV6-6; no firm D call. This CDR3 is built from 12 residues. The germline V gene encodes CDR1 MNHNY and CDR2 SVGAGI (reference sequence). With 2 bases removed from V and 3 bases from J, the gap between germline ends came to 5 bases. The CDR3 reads CASSYANYEQYF. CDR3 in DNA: TGTGCCAGCAGTTACGCAAACTACGAGCAGTACTTC.

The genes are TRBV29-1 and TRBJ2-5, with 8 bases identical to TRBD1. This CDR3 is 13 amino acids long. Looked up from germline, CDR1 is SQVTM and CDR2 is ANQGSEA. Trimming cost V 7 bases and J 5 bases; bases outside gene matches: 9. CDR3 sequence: CSGLQGVGETQYF. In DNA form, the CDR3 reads TGCAGCGGATTACAGGGGGTGGGGGAGACCCAGTACTTC.

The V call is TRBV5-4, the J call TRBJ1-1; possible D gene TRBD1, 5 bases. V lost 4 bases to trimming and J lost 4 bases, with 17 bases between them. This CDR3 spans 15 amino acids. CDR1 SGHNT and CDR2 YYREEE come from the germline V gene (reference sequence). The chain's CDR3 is CASSGPTKGSTEAFF. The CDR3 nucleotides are TGTGCCAGCAGCGGACCCACGAAGGGGTCCACTGAAGCTTTCTTT.

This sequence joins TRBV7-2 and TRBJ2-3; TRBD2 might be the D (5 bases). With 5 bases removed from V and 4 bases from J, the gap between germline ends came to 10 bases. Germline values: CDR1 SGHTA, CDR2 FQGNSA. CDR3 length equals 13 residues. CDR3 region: CASSVAGADTQYF. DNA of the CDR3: TGTGCCAGCAGCGTCGCCGGGGCAGATACGCAGTATTTT.

The CDR3 protein is CAWSVLGQGQNIQYF. The DNA of the CDR3 is TGTGCCTGGAGTGTACTTGGACAGGGTCAAAACATTCAGTACTTC. V usage is TRBV30 and J usage is TRBJ2-4, with TRBD1 matching 8 bases. Trimming at V came to 0 bases and at J to 5 bases, leaving 6 bases not matched to a gene. The germline gives CDR1 GTSNPN, CDR2 SVGIG (reference sequence). The CDR3 sequence is 15 residues long.

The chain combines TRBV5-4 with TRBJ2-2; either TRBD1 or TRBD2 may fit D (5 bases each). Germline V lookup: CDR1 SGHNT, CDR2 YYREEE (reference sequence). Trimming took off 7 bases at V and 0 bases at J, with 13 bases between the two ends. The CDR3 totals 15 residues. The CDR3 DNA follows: TGTGCCAGCTCCGGGACCGCCACGAACACCGGGGAGCTGTTTTTT. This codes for CASSGTATNTGELFF.

CDR3 protein: CASSLFYRPQYF. The CDR3 DNA sequence: TGTGCCAGCAGTTTATTCTACCGGCCCCAGTACTTC. The rearrangement uses TRBV28 and TRBJ2-5; unclear D gene. This CDR3 has 12 amino acids. V was shortened by 1 base and J by 9 bases, with 9 bases between the two germline ends. Germline values: CDR1 MDHEN, CDR2 SYDVKM.

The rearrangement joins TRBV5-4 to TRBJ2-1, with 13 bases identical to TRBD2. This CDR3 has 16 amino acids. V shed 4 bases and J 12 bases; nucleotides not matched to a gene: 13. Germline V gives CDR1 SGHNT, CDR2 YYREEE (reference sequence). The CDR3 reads CASSPTPGLAGSWQFF. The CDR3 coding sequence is TGTGCCAGCAGCCCGACCCCGGGACTAGCGGGGTCATGGCAGTTCTTC.

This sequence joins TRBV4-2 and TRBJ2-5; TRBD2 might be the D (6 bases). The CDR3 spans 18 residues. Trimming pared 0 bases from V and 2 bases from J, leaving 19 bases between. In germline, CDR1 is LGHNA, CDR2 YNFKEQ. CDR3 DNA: TGTGCCAGCAGCCAAGATCGTGGGGGAGGCCTTGGTCAAGAGACCCAGTACTTC. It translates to CASSQDRGGGLGQETQYF.

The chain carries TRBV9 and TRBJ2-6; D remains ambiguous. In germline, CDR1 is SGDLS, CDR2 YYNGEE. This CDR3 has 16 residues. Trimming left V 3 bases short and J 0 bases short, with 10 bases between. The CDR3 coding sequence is TGTGCCAGCAGCGCACTAAGGAGCTCTGGGGCCAACGTCCTGACTTTC. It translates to CASSALRSSGANVLTF.

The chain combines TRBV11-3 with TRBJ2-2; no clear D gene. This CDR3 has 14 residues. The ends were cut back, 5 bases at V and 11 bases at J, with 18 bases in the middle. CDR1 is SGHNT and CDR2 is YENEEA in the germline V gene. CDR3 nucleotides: TGTGCCAGCAGCCCAAGCCGGAATATCGTTGAGCTGTTTTTT. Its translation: CASSPSRNIVELFF. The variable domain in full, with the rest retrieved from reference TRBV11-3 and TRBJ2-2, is EAGVVQSPRYKIIEKKQPVAFWCNPISGHNTLYWYLQNLGQGPELLIRYENEEAVDDSQLPKDRFSAERLKGVDSTLKIQPAELGDSAVYLCASSPSRNIVELFFGEGSRLTVL.

CDR3 region: CASSLAELGTSGTEAFF. CDR3 in DNA: TGTGCCAGCAGCTTAGCTGAGCTGGGGACTTCAGGGACTGAAGCTTTCTTT. The gene calls are TRBV7-3 and TRBJ1-1; D is possibly TRBD1 (5 bases). Germline-derived CDR1 and CDR2 are SGHTA and FQGTGA. The V end was cut by 2 bases, the J end by 5 bases, with 21 bases between. This CDR3 has 17 residues.

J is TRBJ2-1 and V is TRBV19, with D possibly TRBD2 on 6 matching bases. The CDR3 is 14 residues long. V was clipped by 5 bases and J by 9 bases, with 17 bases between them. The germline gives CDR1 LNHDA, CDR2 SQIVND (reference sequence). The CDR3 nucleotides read TGTGCCAGTAGTCCCCCCGGGAGAGGAGTTGAGCAGTTCTTC. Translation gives CASSPPGRGVEQFF. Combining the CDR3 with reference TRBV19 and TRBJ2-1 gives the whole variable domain DGGITQSPKYLFRKEGQNVTLSCEQNLNHDAMYWYRQDPGQGLRLIYYSQIVNDFQKGDIAEGYSVSREKKESFPLTVTSAQKNPTAFYLCASSPPGRGVEQFFGPGTRLTVL.

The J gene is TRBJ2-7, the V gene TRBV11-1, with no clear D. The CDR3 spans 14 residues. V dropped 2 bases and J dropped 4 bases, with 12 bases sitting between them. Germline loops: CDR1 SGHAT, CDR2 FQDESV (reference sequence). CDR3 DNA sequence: TGTGCCAGCAGCTTAACCTCCGGTGCATACGAGCAGTACTTC. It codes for CASSLTSGAYEQYF.

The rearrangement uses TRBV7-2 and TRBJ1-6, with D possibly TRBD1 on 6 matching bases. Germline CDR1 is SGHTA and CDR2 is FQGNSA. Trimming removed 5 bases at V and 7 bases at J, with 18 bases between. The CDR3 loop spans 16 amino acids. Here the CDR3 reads CASSIQGALENSPLHF. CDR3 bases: TGTGCCAGCAGCATACAGGGCGCTTTGGAGAATTCACCCCTCCACTTT.

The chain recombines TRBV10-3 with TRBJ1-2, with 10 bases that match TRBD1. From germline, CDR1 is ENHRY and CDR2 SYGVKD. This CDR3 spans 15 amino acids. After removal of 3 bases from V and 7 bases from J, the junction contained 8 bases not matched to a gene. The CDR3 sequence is CAISDPRDRGRGYTF. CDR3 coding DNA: TGTGCCATCAGTGACCCACGGGACAGGGGTCGTGGCTACACCTTC.

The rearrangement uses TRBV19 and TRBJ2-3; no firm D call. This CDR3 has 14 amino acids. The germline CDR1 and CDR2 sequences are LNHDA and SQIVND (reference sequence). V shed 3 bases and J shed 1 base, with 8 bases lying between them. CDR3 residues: CASSIGFGTDTQYF. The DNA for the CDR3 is TGTGCCAGTAGTATTGGGTTTGGCACAGATACGCAGTATTTT.

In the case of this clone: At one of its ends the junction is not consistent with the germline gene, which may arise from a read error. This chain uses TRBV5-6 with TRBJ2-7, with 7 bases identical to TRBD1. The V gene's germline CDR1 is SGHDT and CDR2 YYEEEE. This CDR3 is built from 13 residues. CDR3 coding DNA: TGTGCCAGCAGCTTGGCCGGGACAGTTCCGTTTGGCTTC. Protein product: CASSLAGTVPFGF.

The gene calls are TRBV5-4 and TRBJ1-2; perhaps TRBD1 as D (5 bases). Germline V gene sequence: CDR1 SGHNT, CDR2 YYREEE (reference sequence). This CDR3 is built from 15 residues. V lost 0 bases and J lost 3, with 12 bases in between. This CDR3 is CASSLVRQGDYGYTF. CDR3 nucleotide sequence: TGTGCCAGCAGCTTGGTTCGTCAGGGAGACTATGGCTACACCTTC.

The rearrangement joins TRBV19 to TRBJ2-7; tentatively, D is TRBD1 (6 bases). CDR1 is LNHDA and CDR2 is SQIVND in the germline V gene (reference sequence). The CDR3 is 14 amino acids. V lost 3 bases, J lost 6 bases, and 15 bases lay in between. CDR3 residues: CASSIREGDFEQYF. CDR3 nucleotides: TGTGCCAGTAGTATCAGAGAGGGGGATTTCGAGCAGTACTTC.

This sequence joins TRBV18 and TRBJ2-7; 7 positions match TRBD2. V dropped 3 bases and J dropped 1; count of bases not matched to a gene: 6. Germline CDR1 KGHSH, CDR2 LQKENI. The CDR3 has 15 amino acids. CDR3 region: CASSPRASGSYEQYF. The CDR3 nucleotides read TGTGCCAGCTCACCTCGGGCTAGCGGTTCCTACGAGCAGTACTTC.

In DNA, the CDR3 is TGTGCCAGCGGCTTGGCCCACCCGGCTTCGGAGCAGTACTTC. This translates into CASGLAHPASEQYF. V and J are TRBV6-5 and TRBJ2-7; D remains unclear. V lost 8 bases to trimming and J lost 7 bases, with 21 bases between them. This CDR3 has 14 residues. In germline, CDR1 is MNHEY, CDR2 SVGAGI.

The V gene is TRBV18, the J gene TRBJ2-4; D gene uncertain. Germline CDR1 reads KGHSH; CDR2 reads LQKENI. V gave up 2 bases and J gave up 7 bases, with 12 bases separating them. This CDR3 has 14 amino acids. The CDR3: CASSPGRSQNIQYF. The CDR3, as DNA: TGTGCCAGCTCACCAGGCAGGTCCCAGAACATTCAGTACTTC.